The 27 T cell receptor beta chains presented below share a single source sample, sequenced in a study of CD8+ T cells in alopecia areata. It was cDNA, reverse transcribed from extracted RNA, that served as the sequencing template. Profiling relied on immunoSEQ multiplex PCR, and the TCRdb table lists in-frame clones only, not all of them. The data show roughly 170,000 clones, with 59% seen just once and roughly 14% held by the top ten. The sample was CD4+ T cells sorted from blood, taken at week 0. These receptors were taken from a human donor with alopecia areata.

This sequence joins TRBV7-3 and TRBJ2-4; D remains ambiguous. The CDR3 has 13 amino acids. Trimming pared 5 bases from V and 7 bases from J, leaving 12 bases between. Germline values: CDR1 SGHTA, CDR2 FQGTGA. The CDR3 sequence is CASSPSTRNIQYF. Written as DNA, the CDR3 is TGTGCCAGCAGCCCATCCACTCGGAACATTCAGTACTTC.

The chain links TRBV4-3 to TRBJ1-2, with 7 positions matching TRBD1. V gave up 2 bases and J gave up 6 bases; unmatched junction bases: 6. Per the germline V gene, CDR1 is LGHNA and CDR2 is YSLEER. The CDR3 is 14 residues long. CDR3 coding DNA: TGCGCCAGCAGCCAACCGACAGGGAGCCATGGCTACACCTTC. It codes for CASSQPTGSHGYTF.

J is TRBJ1-5 and V is TRBV30, with a tentative D call TRBD1 (5 bases). Germline assignment: CDR1 GTSNPN and CDR2 SVGIG (reference sequence). V lost 3 bases and J 6 bases, leaving 12 bases between the germline ends. The CDR3 is made up of 13 amino acids. The CDR3 DNA is TGTGCCTGGAGGAGGCAGGGTGGTCAGCCCCAGCATTTT. Amino acid sequence: CAWRRQGGQPQHF.

The chain joins TRBV27 to TRBJ1-2; D remains ambiguous. Per germline, CDR1 MNHEY and CDR2 SMNVEV (reference sequence). V gave up 5 bases and J gave up 8 bases, with 18 bases separating them. The length of the CDR3 is 14 residues. The CDR3 is CASSLTPRARGYTF. For the CDR3, the DNA is TGTGCCAGCAGTCTCACCCCGCGGGCACGGGGCTACACCTTC.

J is TRBJ2-7 and V is TRBV5-6, with no clear D. Per the germline V gene, CDR1 is SGHDT and CDR2 is YYEEEE. Trimming shortened V by 3 bases and J by 4 bases, and 11 bases separated the two germline ends. The CDR3 covers 13 residues. The CDR3 protein is CASSWGNEYEQYF. Here the CDR3 DNA reads TGTGCCAGCAGCTGGGGAAATGAGTACGAGCAGTACTTC.

This clone was counted a few times. This chain connects TRBV29-1 to TRBJ2-1; D not resolved. This CDR3 is built from 14 residues. In germline, CDR1 is SQVTM, CDR2 ANQGSEA. The V end lost 4 bases, the J end lost 2 bases, and 12 bases lay between the germline ends. This CDR3 reads CSVAALMPYNEQFF. CDR3 in DNA: TGCAGCGTTGCGGCTCTAATGCCCTACAATGAGCAGTTCTTC.

V is TRBV7-2 and J is TRBJ2-7, with D tentatively TRBD1 (5 bases). Trimming shortened V by 1 base and J by 1 base, and 8 bases separated the two germline ends. Germline loops: CDR1 SGHTA, CDR2 FQGNSA. This CDR3 is built from 14 residues. The CDR3 spells CASSLDYRSYEQYF. The CDR3 nucleotides are TGTGCCAGCAGCTTAGATTACAGGTCCTACGAGCAGTACTTC.

The chain links TRBV7-9 to TRBJ2-2; TRBD1 is a possible D gene (6 bases). V lost 6 bases and J lost 1, with 6 bases in between. This CDR3 has 13 residues. CDR1 SEHNR and CDR2 FQNEAQ come from the germline V gene (reference sequence). The CDR3 loop reads CASRQGNTGELFF. CDR3 DNA: TGTGCCAGCAGACAGGGGAACACCGGGGAGCTGTTTTTT.

The CDR3 region has the DNA TGTGCCAGCTCAACGGCCGAAGAGACCCAGTACTTC. Encoded protein: CASSTAEETQYF. The V gene is TRBV18, the J gene TRBJ2-5, with D unclear. CDR3 length: 12 residues. Trimming cost V 5 bases and J 3 bases, with 7 bases left between them. The germline V gene encodes CDR1 KGHSH and CDR2 LQKENI. The variable domain in full, completed from reference TRBV18 and TRBJ2-5, reads NAGVMQNPRHLVRRRGQEARLRCSPMKGHSHVYWYRQLPEEGLKFMVYLQKENIIDESGMPKERFSAEFPKEGPSILRIQQVVRGDSAAYFCASSTAEETQYFGPGTRLLVL.

This chain uses TRBV5-1 with TRBJ1-1; 9 nucleotides agree with TRBD1. The CDR3 covers 14 residues. Trimming took 4 bases from V and 1 from J; bases not matched to a gene: 2. CDR1 SGHRS and CDR2 YFSETQ come from the germline V gene. CDR3 sequence reads: CASSATGGNTEAFF. The CDR3 bases are TGCGCCAGCAGCGCGACAGGGGGGAACACTGAAGCTTTCTTT.

The genes are TRBV7-3 and TRBJ2-1; TRBD1 aligns across 8 bases. V lost 5 bases and J lost 5; bases outside the gene matches: 8. In germline, CDR1 is SGHTA, CDR2 FQGTGA. The CDR3 consists of 15 residues. The DNA for the CDR3 is TGTGCCAGCAGCCCCAGACAGGGGAGAAACAATGAGCAGTTCTTC. This translates into CASSPRQGRNNEQFF.

The chain has TRBV19 and TRBJ1-2; no definite D call. Germline CDR1 and CDR2: LNHDA and SQIVND (reference sequence). This CDR3 is 15 amino acids long. V was pared by 3 bases and J by 5 bases, with 16 bases between. CDR3 sequence: CASSIVQQKAYGYTF. DNA for the CDR3: TGTGCCAGTAGTATTGTACAGCAAAAGGCGTATGGCTACACCTTC.

The J gene is TRBJ1-6, the V gene TRBV27, with D uncertain. Per the germline V gene, CDR1 is MNHEY and CDR2 is SMNVEV (reference sequence). This CDR3 is built from 14 residues. Trimming took 5 bases from V and 5 from J, leaving 10 bases between them. CDR3 protein: CASSVAQNNSPLHF. CDR3 coding DNA: TGTGCCAGCAGTGTTGCACAGAATAATTCACCCCTCCACTTT.

The chain joins TRBV29-1 to TRBJ1-2; no clear D. The CDR3 has 8 amino acids. V lost 8 bases and J 7 bases, leaving 5 bases between the germline ends. Germline values: CDR1 SQVTM, CDR2 ANQGSEA. Here the CDR3 DNA reads TGCAGCCCGGGTGGCTACACCTTC. Amino acid sequence: CSPGGYTF.

The chain is built from TRBV29-1 and TRBJ2-5; 8 nucleotides match TRBD2. CDR3 length: 14 residues. After removal of 4 bases from V and 4 bases from J, the junction contained 8 bases not matched to a gene. Looked up from germline, CDR1 is SQVTM and CDR2 is ANQGSEA. CDR3 sequence (DNA): TGCAGCGTTGCGTGGCGGGGGGTCGCAGAGACCCAGTACTTC. It is translated as CSVAWRGVAETQYF.

The genes are TRBV6-6 and TRBJ2-5; D is undetermined. The germline CDR1 and CDR2 sequences are MNHNY and SVGAGI (reference sequence). The CDR3 covers 10 residues. V dropped 4 bases and J dropped 4 bases, with 1 base sitting between them. CDR3 sequence reads: CASSSETQYF. The CDR3 nucleotides read TGTGCCAGCAGTTCAGAGACCCAGTACTTC.

This clone was detected a few times. The V and J genes are TRBV4-1 and TRBJ2-5; D is uncertain. The germline V and J ends were trimmed by 4 bases and 5 bases, with 17 bases remaining between them. Germline lookup yields CDR1 MGHRA and CDR2 YSYEKL. The CDR3 sequence is 15 residues long. The CDR3 bases are TGCGCCAGCAGCCTCCGGGCCCCCAACGGGGAGACCCAGTACTTC. Translating gives CASSLRAPNGETQYF.

The chain recombines TRBV7-9 with TRBJ2-1; 14 bases are a match to TRBD2. V dropped 2 bases and J dropped 6; count of bases not matched to a gene: 12. This CDR3 contains 19 residues. Germline V gives CDR1 SEHNR, CDR2 FQNEAQ (reference sequence). The CDR3 sequence: CASSLLPGLAGARSNEQFF. The CDR3 region has the DNA TGTGCCAGCAGCTTACTCCCGGGACTAGCGGGGGCCCGGTCCAATGAGCAGTTCTTC.

The rearrangement joins TRBV4-2 to TRBJ2-6; no firm D call. Germline lookup yields CDR1 LGHNA and CDR2 YNFKEQ. There are 17 residues in the CDR3. V was trimmed by 0 bases and J by 0 bases, leaving 9 bases between them. The DNA of the CDR3 is TGTGCCAGCAGCCAAGACCTGGCGCTCTCTGGGGCCAACGTCCTGACTTTC. Its translation: CASSQDLALSGANVLTF.

The sample holds a few counts of this clone. The gene calls are TRBV7-2 and TRBJ2-1, with 9 nucleotides matching TRBD1. The V gene's germline CDR1 is SGHTA and CDR2 FQGNSA. This CDR3 has 16 residues. The junction had 8 bases not matched to a gene; V was cut back by 2 bases and J by 6 bases. The CDR3 region has the DNA TGTGCCAGCAGCTTACTCCGCGGACAGGGGTCCAATGAGCAGTTCTTC. Translating it yields CASSLLRGQGSNEQFF.

This chain joins TRBV27 and TRBJ1-5, with D possibly matching TRBD1 (5 bases). Trimming removed 4 bases at V and 5 bases at J, with 12 bases between. The CDR3 has 14 residues. Germline CDR1 MNHEY, CDR2 SMNVEV (reference sequence). The CDR3 nucleotides read TGTGCCAGCAGTTCAGGGCTCGGGCATCAGCCCCAGCATTTT. Its protein is CASSSGLGHQPQHF.

The chain carries TRBV30 and TRBJ1-1; D is ambiguous. V was shortened by 0 bases and J by 3 bases, with 5 bases between the two germline ends. The CDR3 is 12 residues long. Germline CDR1 is GTSNPN and CDR2 is SVGIG (reference sequence). The CDR3 loop is CAWSVRDTEAFF. The CDR3 DNA is TGTGCCTGGAGTGTACGGGACACTGAAGCTTTCTTT.

The rearrangement links TRBV5-1 to TRBJ1-6; the D gene is possibly TRBD1 (6 bases). From germline, CDR1 is SGHRS and CDR2 YFSETQ. This CDR3 contains 13 residues. V was cut by 0 bases and J by 10 bases, with 8 bases left in between. The CDR3 DNA is TGCGCCAGCAGCTTGGCCGGACAGTCACCCCTCCACTTT. Its translation is CASSLAGQSPLHF. The complete variable domain, with remaining parts taken from reference TRBV5-1 and TRBJ1-6, reads KAGVTQTPRYLIKTRGQQVTLSCSPISGHRSVSWYQQTPGQGLQFLFEYFSETQRNKGNFPGRFSGRQFSNSRSEMNVSTLELGDSALYLCASSLAGQSPLHFGNGTRLTVT.

The J gene is TRBJ1-5, the V gene TRBV30, with D possibly being TRBD1 (5 bases). This CDR3 is 11 amino acids long. CDR1 is GTSNPN and CDR2 is SVGIG in the germline V gene (reference sequence). Trimming took off 2 bases at V and 11 bases at J, with 10 bases between the two ends. The chain's CDR3 is CAWSTAGAQHF. In nucleotides, the CDR3 is TGTGCCTGGAGTACTGCGGGGGCCCAGCATTTT.

The CDR3 here is CASSVMAGVQETQYF. In DNA, the CDR3 is TGTGCCAGCAGCGTAATGGCAGGGGTACAAGAGACCCAGTACTTC. The chain combines TRBV9 with TRBJ2-5; D might be TRBD1 (6 bases). V gave up 1 base and J gave up 2 bases, with 12 bases separating them. The CDR3 consists of 15 residues. Germline V CDR1 and CDR2: SGDLS, YYNGEE.

J is TRBJ1-6 and V is TRBV6-1; the D gene is possibly TRBD1 (5 bases). CDR1 is MNHNS and CDR2 is SASEGT in the germline V gene. Trimming stripped 1 base from V and 12 bases from J, with 16 bases between. The CDR3 has 15 residues. CDR3 sequence: CASSEDAIAGRPLHF. CDR3 nucleotides: TGTGCCAGCAGTGAAGACGCGATTGCAGGGAGACCCCTCCACTTT.

A note on this clone: One end of the junction does not line up with germline, which may come from a read error. The chain is built from TRBV4-2 and TRBJ1-1; 8 bases agree with TRBD1. Germline V gives CDR1 LGHNA, CDR2 YNFKEQ. This CDR3 comprises 15 residues. The CDR3 region is CASSARDRGRTGAFF. CDR3 bases: TGTGCCAGCAGCGCCCGAGACAGGGGTAGGACTGGAGCTTTCTTT.